The T cell receptor beta chain described here comes from a study of shared clonotypes between healthy human individuals (dated by TCRdb to about 2020). Background for the entire study: A couple of women and a few men aged 18 to 49 years were included in the cohort. Per donor, three plates each were used for CD4 naive and CD4 memory, two for CD8 naive, and one for CD8 memory. Blood TCR repertoires of roughly five healthy adults were deeply sequenced to estimate repertoire size and the extent of clonotype sharing between individuals. Different laboratories and diverse techniques were used to prepare libraries and sequence TCR repertoires, to increase sequencing depth and limit assay-specific biases. Per donor, leukapheresis produced somewhere between about 0.85 and 9.5 billion PBMCs. What the work shows at the level of the full study, not this receptor alone: Sharing across a few donors was observed for about 5% of naive CD4, about 4% of naive CD8, about 2.3% of memory CD4, and around 0.44% of memory CD8 clonotypes. Because the study included only a small number of donors, the genetic and exposure-history diversity represented was limited. Sampling was restricted to blood, and TCR repertoires in tissue are likely to differ from TCR repertoires in blood. Clonotypes shared by all four sorted-subset donors showed higher generation probabilities than non-shared clonotypes. Naive subsets generally had larger estimated clonotype richness than memory subsets did. Incomplete sequencing was indicated by rarefaction of sorted-subset datasets, despite the large sequencing depth. Based on pairwise subsampling, the degree of clonotype sharing among donors was expected to be affected by sequencing depth.

With respect to this clone: Its cognate antigen has yet to be identified. No base quality information exists; no much larger clone differs at one position.

TCR CDR3 regions were amplified from genomic DNA by multiplex PCR using the deep immunoSEQ assay. Genomic DNA extracted from each cell subset was distributed evenly over all wells of several immunoSEQ 96-well plates, and each plate served as one replicate. For sorted subsets, each replicate PCR was loaded with 200 to 250 ng genomic DNA, equivalent to approximately 27,000 T cell genomes. Purified libraries were measured with a Qubit 3.0 fluorometer, size-checked on a Bioanalyzer 2100, and measured again with the KAPA Library Quantification kit. Every immunoSEQ 96-well plate was sequenced on a dedicated single-read 150-cycle Illumina NextSeq 550 flow cell. On the authors' methods: The immunoSEQ output contained only junctional sequences without quality scores, so filtering could not match that applied to full-length reads. Sequences were annotated with PyIR, a Python wrapper for IgBLAST v1.9, and V/J genes and CDR3 were assigned using IMGT germline references. Reads with weak V/J assignments (E-value above 1e-6), missing CDR3, stop codons, out-of-frame junctions, or ambiguous translated residues were removed. V3J clonotypes were defined by identical inferred V gene, J gene, and CDR3 amino acid sequence. Percentage overlap between repertoires was computed as shared unique clonotypes divided by the size of the smaller repertoire. RTK rarefaction, the Chao1 estimator, and Recon v2.1 estimates of unobserved clonotypes were used to assess repertoire richness. Generation probabilities were computed with OLGA for all TCRbeta clonotypes obtained by the gDNA method from four donors. TCRdb obtained this table from immuneACCESS and retained in-frame rearrangements with V and J assigned. These tables miss some clones; where compared with another copy, unresolved V genes account for less than half of the shortfall, and the remainder is unexplained. From that table come the V and J calls and clone size; the DNA was used to work out D and trimming. The sample data list hundreds of thousands of clones, and about 98% of these were observed just once. The ten largest make up 0.25% to 0.35% of the sample.

CD8 naive samples were obtained by positive selection for CCR7 among CD45RO-negative cells, yielding a CD45RA+CCR7+ population from which TemRA cells were excluded. The donors were healthy, HIV-negative adults who had no recently reported acute infections or vaccinations. Every donor was a Caucasian adult residing in Nashville, Tennessee, USA. Blood was collected by leukapheresis, and PBMCs were isolated by Ficoll-Histopaque density gradient centrifugation and then cryopreserved in liquid nitrogen vapor phase. Purity and quantity of every magnetically sorted T cell population were checked by analytical flow cytometry. Genomic DNA was isolated from each sorted fraction and quantified by UV absorbance on a Nanodrop 2000c. Reading from cysteine to phenylalanine, the CDR3 counts 16 amino acids. The read is trimmed to its CDR3 DNA, 48 bases read in frame from base 1. V loses 1 base of germline sequence and J loses 3 bases, and the interval between the two ends is 13 bases. CDR1 and CDR2 are drawn from the germline V gene: SGHAT, FQNNGV.

Sequenced material: naive CD8+ T cells sorted from blood. In light of the paper, this sample's cell subset or site label describes: CD45RA+CCR7+. The clonotype was recovered from a man aged 30 to 45 in good health. Recombination joined TRBV11-2 with TRBJ2-1; TRBD1 could be the D gene, as 5 bases match. The sequence in DNA is TGTGCCAGCAGCTTAGTATCGGCAGGGCTCTACAATGAGCAGTTCTTC. This encodes CASSLVSAGLYNEQFF.